A selection of T cell receptor beta chains follows, all from one sample in a study of early T cells in non-severe SARS-CoV-2 infection. TCRdb re-derived calls from the 5' RACE reads in MiXCR, one entry per CDR3 protein. This sample carries tens of thousands of distinct CDR3 sequences, less than 15% of them seen once, and the ten largest clones take about 4.2%. Sequenced: whole blood. These receptors were obtained from an adult who was a healthcare worker with PCR-confirmed SARS-CoV-2 infection or an uninfected control (not recorded which). CDR3s include the opening cysteine and the closing phenylalanine or tryptophan. The D gene is left open where the match is weak. Clone size is stated in some rows and not others, as once, few, many or a class when expanded.

abundance	d_gene	v_gene	j_gene	CDR3aa	CDR3nt
-	-	TRBV4-1	TRBJ1-4	CASSAYREGSEKLFF	TGCGCCAGCAGCGCCTACAGGGAGGGCAGTGAAAAACTGTTTTTT
-	TRBD2	TRBV11-2	TRBJ2-1	CASRQTGTKRTYNEQFF	TGTGCCAGCAGGCAGACCGGGACTAAAAGGACCTACAATGAGCAGTTCTTC
-	-	TRBV6-2/TRBV6-3	TRBJ1-2	CASSYRQGGGYTF	TGTGCCAGCAGTTACCGGCAGGGCGGAGGCTACACCTTC
-	TRBD1	TRBV7-2	TRBJ1-2	CASSPRTGMGWANYGYTF	TGTGCCAGCAGCCCCAGGACAGGGATGGGGTGGGCTAACTATGGCTACACCTTC
-	TRBD1	TRBV29-1	TRBJ2-1	CSVNQQGNEQFF	TGCAGCGTTAACCAACAGGGGAATGAGCAGTTCTTC
few	-	TRBV18	TRBJ1-5	CASSPNGGSNQPQHF	TGTGCCAGCTCACCGAACGGGGGAAGCAATCAGCCCCAGCATTTT
many	-	TRBV10-3	TRBJ2-4	CAISPDRSTIQYF	TGTGCCATCAGCCCCGACAGGTCCACTATTCAGTACTTC
many	-	TRBV4-1	TRBJ2-1	CASSQVDLGISYNEQFF	TGCGCCAGCAGCCAAGTGGATTTGGGGATATCCTACAATGAGCAGTTCTTC
few	-	TRBV4-3	TRBJ2-1	CASSQDTAPYNEQFF	TGCGCCAGCAGCCAAGATACTGCTCCCTACAATGAGCAGTTCTTC
-	-	TRBV6-2/TRBV6-3	TRBJ1-3	CASRPRSGNTIYF	TGTGCCAGCCGCCCGCGCTCTGGAAACACCATATATTTT
-	-	TRBV10-1	TRBJ2-7	CASSPSGYEQYF	TGCGCCAGCAGTCCCAGCGGCTACGAGCAGTACTTC
many	-	TRBV19	TRBJ2-7	CASSPDSLYEQYF	TGTGCCAGTAGTCCCGACAGCCTCTACGAGCAGTACTTC
many	-	TRBV20-1	TRBJ2-1	CSARDKGRGPLYNEQFF	TGCAGTGCTAGAGATAAAGGGCGGGGACCCCTCTACAATGAGCAGTTCTTC
many	-	TRBV12-3/TRBV12-4	TRBJ1-1	CASSFEAGSEAFF	TGTGCCAGCAGTTTTGAGGCAGGGTCAGAAGCTTTCTTT
-	-	TRBV5-6	TRBJ2-5	CASSFDSGGTQYF	TGTGCCAGCAGCTTTGACAGCGGAGGGACCCAGTACTTC
many	-	TRBV18	TRBJ2-5	CASSPRGSGETQYF	TGTGCCAGCTCACCTCGGGGGTCGGGAGAGACCCAGTACTTC
-	-	TRBV5-4	TRBJ2-6	CASSLLGSGANVLTF	TGTGCCAGCAGCTTGTTAGGGTCTGGGGCCAACGTCCTGACTTTC
few	-	TRBV6-5	TRBJ2-3	CASSSTAGPTDTQYF	TGTGCCAGCAGTTCCACCGCGGGTCCCACAGATACGCAGTATTTT
few	TRBD2	TRBV29-1	TRBJ2-2	CSVRLAVEELFF	TGCAGCGTCCGACTAGCGGTGGAGGAGCTGTTTTTT
few	TRBD1	TRBV7-3	TRBJ2-1	CASSPGGRDRLNEQFF	TGTGCCAGCAGCCCAGGGGGGCGGGACAGGCTGAATGAGCAGTTCTTC
-	-	TRBV7-9	TRBJ1-1	CASSLIVDTEAFF	TGTGCCAGCAGCTTAATCGTAGACACTGAAGCTTTCTTT
-	-	TRBV29-1	TRBJ1-1	CSGGSPGTEAFF	TGCAGCGGGGGGTCGCCGGGGACTGAAGCTTTCTTT
many	-	TRBV7-9	TRBJ2-1	CASRPGIEFF	TGTGCCAGCAGACCGGGGATTGAGTTCTTC
-	-	TRBV19	TRBJ2-7	CASSPDSVYEQYF	TGTGCCAGTAGTCCGGACAGTGTGTACGAGCAGTACTTC
many	TRBD2	TRBV5-1	TRBJ2-7	CASSPTSGGSYEQYF	TGCGCCAGCAGCCCGACTAGCGGGGGCTCCTACGAGCAGTACTTC
many	TRBD2	TRBV4-2	TRBJ2-2	CASRRGLAMNTGELFF	TGTGCCAGCAGGAGGGGACTAGCAATGAACACCGGGGAGCTGTTTTTT
few	TRBD1	TRBV5-5	TRBJ1-1	CASSLGDRTEAFF	TGTGCCAGCAGCTTGGGGGACAGAACTGAAGCTTTCTTT
many	-	TRBV11-2	TRBJ2-7	CASSLAAWEGYEQYF	TGTGCCAGCAGCTTAGCAGCTTGGGAAGGCTACGAGCAGTACTTC
-	-	TRBV5-5	TRBJ2-1	CASSSLLRSYNEQFF	TGTGCCAGCAGCTCCCTTCTACGCTCCTACAATGAGCAGTTCTTC
-	-	TRBV9	TRBJ2-3	CASSEVPGNTQYF	TGTGCCAGCAGCGAGGTCCCCGGGAATACGCAGTATTTT
few	TRBD1	TRBV11-2	TRBJ1-1	CASSQGGMNTEAFF	TGTGCCAGCAGCCAGGGGGGCATGAACACTGAAGCTTTCTTT
many	-	TRBV29-1	TRBJ2-1	CSAATRANEQFF	TGCAGCGCCGCGACTAGGGCCAATGAGCAGTTCTTC
few	-	TRBV5-4	TRBJ2-3	CASSLVGYTQYF	TGTGCCAGCAGCTTGGTAGGGTATACGCAGTATTTT
-	-	TRBV29-1	TRBJ2-7	CSGADPFSYEQYF	TGCAGCGGCGCAGATCCTTTCTCCTACGAGCAGTACTTC